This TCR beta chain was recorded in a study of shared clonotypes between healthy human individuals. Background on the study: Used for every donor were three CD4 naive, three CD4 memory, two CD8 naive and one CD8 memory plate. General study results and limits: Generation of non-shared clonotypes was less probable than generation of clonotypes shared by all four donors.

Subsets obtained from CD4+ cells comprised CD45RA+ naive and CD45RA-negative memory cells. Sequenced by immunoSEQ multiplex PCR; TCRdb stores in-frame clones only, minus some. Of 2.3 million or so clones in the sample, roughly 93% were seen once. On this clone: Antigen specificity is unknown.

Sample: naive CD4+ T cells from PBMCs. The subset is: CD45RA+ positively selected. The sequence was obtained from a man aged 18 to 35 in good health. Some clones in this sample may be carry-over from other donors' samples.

This CDR3 reads CASSLSGSTTYEQYF. The DNA for the CDR3 is TGTGCCAGCAGCTTAAGCGGATCCACTACCTACGAGCAGTACTTC. This chain links TRBV7-2 with TRBJ2-7; possibly TRBD2 for D (5 bases). The CDR3 loop spans 15 amino acids. Germline lookup yields CDR1 SGHTA and CDR2 FQGNSA. V dropped 2 bases and J dropped 2 bases, with 13 bases sitting between them.